This T cell receptor (beta chain) was recovered during a study of regulatory T cells in long-lasting Graves disease. Looking at the study overall: Under 3 months of antithyroid drugs had been taken by newly diagnosed Graves' patients.

Overall study findings and caveats: Patients whose Graves' disease persisted exhibited lower TCR diversity than those newly diagnosed.

CDR3-region Arm-PCR and iRepertoire HTBI primers produced the TCR beta libraries. Each CDR3 protein gets one entry after TCRdb re-called the multiplex PCR reads with MiXCR. The sample shows 550,000 to 700,000 distinct CDR3 sequences, 15% to 20% of them seen only once. This clonotype was seen many times. The antigen remains undetermined. The CDR3 is 13 amino acids. V was clipped by 2 bases and J by 3 bases, with 11 bases between them. Per germline, CDR1 DFQATT and CDR2 SNEGSKA (reference sequence). Time point here: newly diagnosed GD, antithyroid drugs for less than 3 months. The TCR library was made from RNA that had been extracted from PBMCs in TRIzol. The data were also submitted as part of a second study, on T cells in Graves' hyperthyroidism and ophthalmopathy. That publication notes: First-round RT-PCR of the TCR CDR3 relied on the HTBI primer set.

The starting material was peripheral blood mononuclear cells (PBMCs), obtained at new diagnosis, from a patient treated with antithyroid drugs. The chain recombines TRBV20-1 with TRBJ2-7; D gene uncertain. This clonotype was sampled from a man in his late teens or twenties with Graves disease. As DNA, the CDR3 is TGCAGTGCTAGAATGTTACAGAACTACGAGCAGTACTTC. Its protein product is CSARMLQNYEQYF.